This T cell receptor (beta chain) was sequenced during a study of shared clonotypes between healthy human individuals. Findings and caveats of the study: Generally, naive subsets came out with larger estimated richness than memory subsets. Donor scarcity curtailed the genetic and exposure-history diversity represented herein.

The germline gives CDR1 SGHRS, CDR2 YFSETQ. CDR3 length: 13 amino acids. Trimming took off 0 bases at V and 2 bases at J, with 6 bases between the two ends. Points on this clone: The antigen is undetermined. This CDR3 is also generated by other DNA sequences in the sample.

Assay runs were performed at deep level. Only in-frame clones appear in the TCRdb table, and some are missing; sequencing was by immunoSEQ multiplex PCR. The sample lists about 2.4 million clones, roughly 92% occurring once. Specimen: naive CD4+ T cells sorted from blood. Subset meaning: CD45RA+ positively selected. This TCR derives from a man aged 18 to 30 in good health. The chain combines TRBV5-1 with TRBJ2-7; D remains unclear. CDR3 nucleotide sequence: TGCGCCAGCAGCTTGGTGGGAACCTACGAGCAGTACTTC. It encodes CASSLVGTYEQYF.